This T cell receptor beta chain was sequenced for a study of blood T cells in healthy people across ages. Study as a whole: In model experiments, template switching was able to capture about one barcoded beta molecule for every two T cells that were present.

Each sample yielded at least 6 million isolated PBMCs. Total RNA amounts of at least 5 micrograms were extracted per sample. A second 7 to 11 cycle PCR used barcoded and J-beta primers. A template-switch adaptor that had 12 random nucleotides put a tag on each cDNA molecule. TCRdb used MiXCR to reprocess the 5' RACE reads, holding one entry per CDR3 protein. The sample has 800,000 to 950,000 distinct CDR3 sequences, under 40% seen once; the top ten hold roughly 13%. This clonotype appeared a few times. CDR3 length: 12 amino acids. Germline V gene data show CDR1 as SGHRS and CDR2 as YFSETQ. V shed 0 bases and J shed 8 bases, with 8 bases lying between them.

The gene calls are TRBV5-1 and TRBJ1-2; D unclear. The receptor was isolated from a young man in good health. The sequenced sample consisted of blood. CDR3 loop: CASSLDAVGYTF. The CDR3 DNA reads as TGCGCCAGCAGCTTGGACGCGGTCGGCTACACCTTC.